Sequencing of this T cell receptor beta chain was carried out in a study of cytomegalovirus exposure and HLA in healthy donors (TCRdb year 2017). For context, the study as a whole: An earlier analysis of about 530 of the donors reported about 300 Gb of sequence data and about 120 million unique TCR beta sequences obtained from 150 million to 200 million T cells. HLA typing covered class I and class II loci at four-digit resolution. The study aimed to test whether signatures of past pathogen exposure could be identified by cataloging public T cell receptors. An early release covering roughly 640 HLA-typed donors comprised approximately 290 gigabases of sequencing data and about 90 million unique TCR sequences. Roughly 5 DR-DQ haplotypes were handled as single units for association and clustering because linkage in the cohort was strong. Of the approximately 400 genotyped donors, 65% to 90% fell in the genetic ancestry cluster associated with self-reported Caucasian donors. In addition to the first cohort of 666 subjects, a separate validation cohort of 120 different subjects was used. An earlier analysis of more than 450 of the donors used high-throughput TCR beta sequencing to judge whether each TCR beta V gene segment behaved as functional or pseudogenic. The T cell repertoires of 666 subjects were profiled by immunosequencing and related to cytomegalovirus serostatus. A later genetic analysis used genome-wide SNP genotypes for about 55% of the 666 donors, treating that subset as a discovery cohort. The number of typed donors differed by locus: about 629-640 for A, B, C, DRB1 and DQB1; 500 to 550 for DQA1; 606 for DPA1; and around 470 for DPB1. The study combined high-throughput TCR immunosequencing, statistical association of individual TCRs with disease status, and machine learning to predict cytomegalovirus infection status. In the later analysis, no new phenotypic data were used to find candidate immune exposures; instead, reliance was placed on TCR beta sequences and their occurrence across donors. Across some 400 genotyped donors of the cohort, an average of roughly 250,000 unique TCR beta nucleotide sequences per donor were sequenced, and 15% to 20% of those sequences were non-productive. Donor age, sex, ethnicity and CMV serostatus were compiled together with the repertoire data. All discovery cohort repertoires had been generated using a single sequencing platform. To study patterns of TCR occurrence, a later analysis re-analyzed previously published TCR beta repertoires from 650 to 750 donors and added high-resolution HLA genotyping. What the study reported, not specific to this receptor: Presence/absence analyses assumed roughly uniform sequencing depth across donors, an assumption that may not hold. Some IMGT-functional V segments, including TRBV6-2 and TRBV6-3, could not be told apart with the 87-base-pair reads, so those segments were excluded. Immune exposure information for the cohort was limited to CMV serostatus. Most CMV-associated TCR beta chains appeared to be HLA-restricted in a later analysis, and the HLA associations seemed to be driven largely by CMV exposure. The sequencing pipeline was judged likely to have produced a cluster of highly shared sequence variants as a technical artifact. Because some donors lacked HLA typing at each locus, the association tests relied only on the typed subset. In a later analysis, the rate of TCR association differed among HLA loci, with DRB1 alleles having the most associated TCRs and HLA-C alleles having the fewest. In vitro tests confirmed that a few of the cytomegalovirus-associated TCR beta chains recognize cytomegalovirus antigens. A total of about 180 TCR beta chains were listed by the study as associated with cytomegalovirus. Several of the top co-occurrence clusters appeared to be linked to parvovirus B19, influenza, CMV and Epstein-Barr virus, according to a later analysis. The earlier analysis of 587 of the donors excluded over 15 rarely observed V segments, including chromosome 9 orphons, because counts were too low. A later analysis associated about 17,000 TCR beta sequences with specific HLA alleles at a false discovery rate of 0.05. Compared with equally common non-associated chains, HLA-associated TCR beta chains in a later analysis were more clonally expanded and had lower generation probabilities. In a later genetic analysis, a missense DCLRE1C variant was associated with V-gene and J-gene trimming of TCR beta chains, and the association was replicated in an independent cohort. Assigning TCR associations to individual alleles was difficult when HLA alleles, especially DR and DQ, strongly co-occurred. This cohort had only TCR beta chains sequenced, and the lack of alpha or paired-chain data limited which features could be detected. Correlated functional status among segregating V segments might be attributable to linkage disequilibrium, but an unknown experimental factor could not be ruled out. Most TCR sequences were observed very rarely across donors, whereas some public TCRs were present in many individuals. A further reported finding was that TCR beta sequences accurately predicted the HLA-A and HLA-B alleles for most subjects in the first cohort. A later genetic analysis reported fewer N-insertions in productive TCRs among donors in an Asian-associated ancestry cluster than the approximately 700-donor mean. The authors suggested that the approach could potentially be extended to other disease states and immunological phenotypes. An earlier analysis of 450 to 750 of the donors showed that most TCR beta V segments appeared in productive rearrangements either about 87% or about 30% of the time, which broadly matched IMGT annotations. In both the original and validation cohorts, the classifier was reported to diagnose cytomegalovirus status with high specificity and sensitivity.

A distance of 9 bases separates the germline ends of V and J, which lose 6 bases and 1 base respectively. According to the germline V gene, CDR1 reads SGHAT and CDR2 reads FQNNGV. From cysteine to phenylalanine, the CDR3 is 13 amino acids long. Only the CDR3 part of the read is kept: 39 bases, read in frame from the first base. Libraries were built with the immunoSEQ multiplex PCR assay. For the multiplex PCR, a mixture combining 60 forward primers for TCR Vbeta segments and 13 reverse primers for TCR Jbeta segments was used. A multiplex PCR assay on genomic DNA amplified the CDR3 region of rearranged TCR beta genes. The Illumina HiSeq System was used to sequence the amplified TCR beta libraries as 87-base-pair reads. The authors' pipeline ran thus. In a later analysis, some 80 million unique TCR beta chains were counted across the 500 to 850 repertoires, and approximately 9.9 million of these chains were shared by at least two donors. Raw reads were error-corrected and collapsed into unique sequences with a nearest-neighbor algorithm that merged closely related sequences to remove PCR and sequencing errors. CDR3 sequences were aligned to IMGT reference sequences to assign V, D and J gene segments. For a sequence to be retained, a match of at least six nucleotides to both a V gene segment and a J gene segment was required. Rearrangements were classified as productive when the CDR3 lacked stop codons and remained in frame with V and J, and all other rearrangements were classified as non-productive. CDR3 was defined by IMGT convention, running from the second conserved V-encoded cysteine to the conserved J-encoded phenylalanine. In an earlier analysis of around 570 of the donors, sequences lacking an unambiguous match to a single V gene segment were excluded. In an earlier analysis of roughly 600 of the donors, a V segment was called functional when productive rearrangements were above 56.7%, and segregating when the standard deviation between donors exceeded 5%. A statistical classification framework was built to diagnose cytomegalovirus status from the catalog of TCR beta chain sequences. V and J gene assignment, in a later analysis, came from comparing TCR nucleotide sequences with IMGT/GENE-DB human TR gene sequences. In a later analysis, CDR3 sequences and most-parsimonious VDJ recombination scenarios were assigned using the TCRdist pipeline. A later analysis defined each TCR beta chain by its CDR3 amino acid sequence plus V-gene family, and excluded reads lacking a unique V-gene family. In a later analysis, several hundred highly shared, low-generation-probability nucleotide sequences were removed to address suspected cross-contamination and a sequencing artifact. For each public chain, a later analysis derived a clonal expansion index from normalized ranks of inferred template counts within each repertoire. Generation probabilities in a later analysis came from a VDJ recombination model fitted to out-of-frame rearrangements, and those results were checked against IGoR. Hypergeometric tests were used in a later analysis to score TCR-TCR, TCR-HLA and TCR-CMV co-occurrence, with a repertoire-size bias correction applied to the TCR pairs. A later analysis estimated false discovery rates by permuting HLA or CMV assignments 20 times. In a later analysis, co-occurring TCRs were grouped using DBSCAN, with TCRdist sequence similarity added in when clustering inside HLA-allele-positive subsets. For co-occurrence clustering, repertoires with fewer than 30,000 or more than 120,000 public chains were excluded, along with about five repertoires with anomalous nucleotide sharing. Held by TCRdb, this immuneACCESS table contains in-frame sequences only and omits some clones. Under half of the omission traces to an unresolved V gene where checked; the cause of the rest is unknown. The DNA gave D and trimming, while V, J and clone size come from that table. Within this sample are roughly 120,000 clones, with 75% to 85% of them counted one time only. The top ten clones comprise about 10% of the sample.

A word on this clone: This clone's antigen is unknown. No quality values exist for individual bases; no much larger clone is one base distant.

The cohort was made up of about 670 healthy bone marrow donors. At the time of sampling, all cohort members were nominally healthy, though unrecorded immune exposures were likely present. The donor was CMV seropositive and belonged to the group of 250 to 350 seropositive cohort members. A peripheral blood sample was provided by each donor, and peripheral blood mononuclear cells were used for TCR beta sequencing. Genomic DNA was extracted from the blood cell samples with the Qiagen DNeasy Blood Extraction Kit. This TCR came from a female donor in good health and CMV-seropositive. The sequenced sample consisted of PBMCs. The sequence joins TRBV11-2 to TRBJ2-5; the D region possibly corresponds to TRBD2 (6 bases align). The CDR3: CASRGRGQETQYF. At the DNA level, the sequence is TGTGCCAGCAGGGGGCGGGGCCAAGAGACCCAGTACTTC. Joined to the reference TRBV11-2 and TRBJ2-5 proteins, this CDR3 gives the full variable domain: EAGVAQSPRYKIIEKRQSVAFWCNPISGHATLYWYQQILGQGPKLLIQFQNNGVVDDSQLPKDRFSAERLKGVDSTLKIQPAKLEDSAVYLCASRGRGQETQYFGPGTRLLVL.